This T cell receptor beta chain was recovered during a study of blood T cell repertoires in COVID-19. About the study: The United States, Italy and Spain provided the acute and convalescent COVID-19 samples. Nucleic acid was either cDNA or gDNA, and it came from T cells, B-cell-depleted T cells, or PBMCs.

With V trimmed by 0 bases and J by 8 bases, 5 bases remained unmatched. Germline V gene lookup returns CDR1 SGHRS and CDR2 YFSETQ. The CDR3 runs to 14 residues. Sequencing used immunoSEQ multiplex PCR; TCRdb keeps in-frame clones, though not all of them. This table has about 120,000 clones, about 79% appearing once. The chain employs TRBV5-1 and TRBJ2-1; 7 bases are a match to TRBD1. Material: peripheral blood. This receptor was taken from a woman of 80 years or more with acute or convalescent COVID-19. Here the CDR3 reads CASSLGTGADEQFF. The CDR3 nucleotides read TGCGCCAGCAGCTTGGGAACAGGGGCCGATGAGCAGTTCTTC.